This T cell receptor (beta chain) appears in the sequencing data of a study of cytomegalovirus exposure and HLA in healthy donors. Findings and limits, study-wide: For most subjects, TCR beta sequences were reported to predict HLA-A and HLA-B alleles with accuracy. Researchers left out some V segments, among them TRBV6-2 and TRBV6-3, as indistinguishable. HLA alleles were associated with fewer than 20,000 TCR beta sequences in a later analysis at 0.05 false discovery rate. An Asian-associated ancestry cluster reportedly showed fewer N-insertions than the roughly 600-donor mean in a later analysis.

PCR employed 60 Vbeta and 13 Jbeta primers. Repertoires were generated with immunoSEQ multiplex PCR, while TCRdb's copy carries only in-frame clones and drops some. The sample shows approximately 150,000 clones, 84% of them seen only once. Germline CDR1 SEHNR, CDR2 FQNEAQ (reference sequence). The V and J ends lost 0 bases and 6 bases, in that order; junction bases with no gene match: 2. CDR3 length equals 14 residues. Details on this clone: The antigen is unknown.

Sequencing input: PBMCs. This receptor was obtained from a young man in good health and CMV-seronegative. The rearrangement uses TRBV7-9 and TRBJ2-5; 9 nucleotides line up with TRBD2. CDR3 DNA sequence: TGTGCCAGCAGCTTAGCGCTAGCGGGAAAGACCCAGTACTTC. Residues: CASSLALAGKTQYF.